The 31 T cell receptor beta chains listed next were all sequenced from one sample in a study of T cell repertoires in cytomegalovirus infection. TCRdb passed the reads through MiXCR, listing each CDR3 protein once. Found here are hundreds of thousands of distinct CDR3 sequences, 20% to 25% of them singletons; the top ten hold less than 10%. Sequencing was performed on CD8+ T cells from PBMCs. These receptors originate from a human donor in good health (CMV status not recorded). Some clones in this sample may be carry-over from other donors' samples.

CDR3 region: CSARVPDRGLETQYF. CDR3 bases: TGCAGTGCTAGAGTCCCGGACAGGGGGTTAGAGACCCAGTACTTC. This sequence joins TRBV20-1 and TRBJ2-5; 10 nucleotides line up with TRBD1. The CDR3 consists of 15 residues. Germline lookup yields CDR1 DFQATT and CDR2 SNEGSKA (reference sequence). The trim removed 1 base at V and 4 bases at J, leaving 6 bases unmatched.

V usage is TRBV6-1 and J usage is TRBJ2-5, with 10 bases that match TRBD2. Germline CDR1 and CDR2: MNHNS and SASEGT. V trimming: 5 bases; J trimming: 4 bases; junction bases outside the gene matches: 10. The CDR3 has 16 amino acids. The CDR3 nucleotides read TGTGCCAGCAGTTGGCGTCCGGGACTAGCGCGAGAGACCCAGTACTTC. Residues: CASSWRPGLARETQYF.

Regarding this clonotype: This may come from a read error, since a much larger clone is one base off. This chain connects TRBV5-4 to TRBJ2-7; D is undetermined. CDR1 SGHNT and CDR2 YYREEE come from the germline V gene (reference sequence). V was shortened by 3 bases and J by 5 bases, with 6 bases between the two germline ends. This CDR3 spans 11 amino acids. The CDR3: CASSSPHEQYF. The CDR3 DNA follows: TGTGCCAGCAGCTCCCCCCACGAGCAGTACTTC.

In this sample, this clonotype turned up a few times. This rearrangement joins TRBV5-5 to TRBJ2-1; 8 nucleotides line up with TRBD1. The V gene end was trimmed by 1 base and the J gene end by 2 bases; junction bases not matched to a gene: 8. The CDR3 totals 17 residues. Germline V lookup: CDR1 SGHKS, CDR2 YYEKEE (reference sequence). The chain's CDR3 is CASSLRGQVGPYNEQFF. The CDR3, as DNA: TGTGCCAGCAGCTTGAGGGGACAGGTTGGCCCCTACAATGAGCAGTTCTTC.

The V gene is TRBV12-5, the J gene TRBJ1-5; D gene ambiguous. The V gene's germline CDR1 is LGHNT and CDR2 FRNRAP. V lost 3 bases and J lost 5, with 11 bases in between. CDR3 length equals 14 residues. The CDR3 region is CASGFGGSHQPQHF. In DNA form, the CDR3 reads TGTGCTAGTGGTTTCGGTGGGAGTCATCAGCCCCAGCATTTT.

This clonotype was counted only a few times. V usage is TRBV29-1 and J usage is TRBJ2-3; 7 bases are shared with TRBD1. Per germline, CDR1 SQVTM and CDR2 ANQGSEA. With 4 bases clipped from V and 5 bases from J, the junction kept 6 bases outside the gene matches. The CDR3 sequence is 13 residues long. For the CDR3, the DNA is TGCAGCGTTGGACAGGGTGAGAAAGATACGCAGTATTTT. It specifies CSVGQGEKDTQYF.

This clonotype was seen repeatedly, ten times or more. This chain joins TRBV7-9 and TRBJ1-2; the D gene is possibly TRBD1 (5 bases). This CDR3 is 13 amino acids long. Deletions cut 5 bases from V and 6 bases from J, with 13 bases between. CDR1 is SEHNR and CDR2 is FQNEAQ in the germline V gene (reference sequence). The CDR3 region is CASSIPTDDGYTF. The CDR3 DNA follows: TGTGCCAGCAGCATCCCGACAGACGATGGCTACACCTTC.

Regarding this clonotype: One junction end disagrees with the germline gene, perhaps due to a read error. V usage is TRBV19 and J usage is TRBJ1-1; D is unclear. Germline V gene data show CDR1 as LNHDA and CDR2 as SQIVND (reference sequence). This CDR3 comprises 14 residues. The CDR3 spells CASRIGKWDTEAFF. The CDR3 nucleotides are TGTGCCAGTAGGATAGGAAAATGGGACACTGAAGCTTTCTTT.

In its sample, this clonotype was seen a few times. The CDR3 coding sequence is TGCAGCCTGGGACAGGCCGGTCCTGAAGCTTTCTTT. Protein product: CSLGQAGPEAFF. V and J are TRBV29-1 and TRBJ1-1, with TRBD1 identical over 8 bases. The CDR3 extends over 12 amino acids. V shed 8 bases, J shed 6 bases, and the junction held 8 bases outside the gene matches. The germline gives CDR1 SQVTM, CDR2 ANQGSEA.

This clonotype appeared many times. The chain joins TRBV7-2 to TRBJ2-1; TRBD1 aligns across 9 bases. Germline CDR1 and CDR2: SGHTA and FQGNSA. This CDR3 is built from 15 residues. J gave up 3 bases and V 7 bases, and 7 bases lay outside the gene matches. The CDR3 protein is CASTEGDRVYNEQFF. CDR3 nucleotides: TGTGCCAGCACCGAGGGGGACAGGGTCTACAATGAGCAGTTCTTC.

There are a few counts of this clonotype. The V gene is TRBV5-5, the J gene TRBJ2-2, with D unresolved. This CDR3 has 15 residues. Trimming shortened V by 0 bases and J by 2 bases, and 8 bases separated the two germline ends. CDR1 SGHKS and CDR2 YYEKEE come from the germline V gene (reference sequence). The CDR3 region is CASSLADRNTGELFF. The CDR3 nucleotides read TGTGCCAGCAGCTTGGCGGACCGAAACACCGGGGAGCTGTTTTTT. Full variable domain (outside the CDR3, taken from reference TRBV5-5 and TRBJ2-2): DAGVTQSPTHLIKTRGQQVTLRCSPISGHKSVSWYQQVLGQGPQFIFQYYEKEERGRGNFPDRFSARQFPNYSSELNVNALLLGDSALYLCASSLADRNTGELFFGEGSRLTVL.

This clonotype was seen repeatedly, ten times or more. The chain employs TRBV7-9 and TRBJ2-5; D might be TRBD2 (6 bases). The CDR3 contains 15 residues. V gave up 2 bases and J gave up 2 bases, with 12 bases separating them. Germline V gives CDR1 SEHNR, CDR2 FQNEAQ (reference sequence). The CDR3 sequence is CASSLLSSGQETQYF. The CDR3 coding sequence is TGTGCCAGCAGCTTATTGTCCAGCGGGCAAGAGACCCAGTACTTC.

The table lists this clonotype with many counts. The chain carries TRBV7-9 and TRBJ2-5, with no clear D. This CDR3 has 11 residues. V was trimmed by 8 bases and J by 5 bases, leaving 9 bases between them. Germline CDR1 reads SEHNR; CDR2 reads FQNEAQ (reference sequence). The CDR3 sequence is CASLEGETQYF. The CDR3, as DNA: TGTGCCAGCCTAGAAGGGGAGACCCAGTACTTC.

This clonotype was recorded a few times. The CDR3 sequence is CSVPGTEDNQPQHF. The CDR3 region has the DNA TGCAGCGTTCCCGGGACAGAAGACAATCAGCCCCAGCATTTT. The V gene is TRBV29-1, the J gene TRBJ1-5; 7 bases are shared with TRBD1. With 5 bases clipped from V and 3 bases from J, the junction kept 7 bases outside the gene matches. Per the germline V gene, CDR1 is SQVTM and CDR2 is ANQGSEA. CDR3 length equals 14 residues.

This clonotype was recorded many times. The rearrangement links TRBV25-1 to TRBJ2-3, with D unresolved. The CDR3 loop spans 13 amino acids. Germline CDR1 and CDR2: MGHDK and SYGVNS. Between the trimmed V and J ends, which lost 3 bases and 5 bases, there was a span of 9 bases. The CDR3: CASSDQDGDTQYF. The CDR3 bases are TGTGCCAGCAGTGACCAGGACGGAGATACGCAGTATTTT.

The sample holds one count of this clonotype. The chain joins TRBV28 to TRBJ1-3; perhaps TRBD1 as D (5 bases). There are 16 residues in the CDR3. V gave up 1 base and J gave up 2 bases, with 12 bases separating them. The germline V gene encodes CDR1 MDHEN and CDR2 SYDVKM. As DNA, the CDR3 is TGTGCCAGCAGTTTATATGTGCCGGACACTGGAAACACCATATATTTT. Protein product: CASSLYVPDTGNTIYF.

This clonotype has ten or more counts. The CDR3 sequence is CASRLTGRNSPLHF. DNA for the CDR3: TGTGCCAGCAGATTGACAGGAAGGAATTCACCCCTCCACTTT. This chain connects TRBV28 to TRBJ1-6, with D perhaps TRBD1 (6 bases). This CDR3 contains 14 residues. Trimming took off 6 bases at V and 7 bases at J, with 13 bases between the two ends. The V gene's germline CDR1 is MDHEN and CDR2 SYDVKM.

V and J are TRBV19 and TRBJ2-7; the D is unclear. Trimming left V 5 bases short and J 3 bases short, with 11 bases between. The germline gives CDR1 LNHDA, CDR2 SQIVND (reference sequence). This CDR3 spans 13 amino acids. In DNA form, the CDR3 reads TGTGCCAGTAGTTCCCGGGCCCGCTACGAGCAGTACTTC. Its translation is CASSSRARYEQYF.

The rearrangement joins TRBV28 to TRBJ2-1; a weak D match, TRBD2 (5 bases). Germline V gene data show CDR1 as MDHEN and CDR2 as SYDVKM. This CDR3 is 13 amino acids long. V shed 5 bases and J shed 4 bases, with 9 bases lying between them. CDR3 DNA: TGTGCCAGCAGTCAGCCGGGGTACAATGAGCAGTTCTTC. Its protein is CASSQPGYNEQFF. The variable domain in full, completed from reference TRBV28 and TRBJ2-1, reads DVKVTQSSRYLVKRTGEKVFLECVQDMDHENMFWYRQDPGLGLRLIYFSYDVKMKEKGDIPEGYSVSREKKERFSLILESASTNQTSMYLCASSQPGYNEQFFGPGTRLTVL.

A few counts support this clonotype. This chain connects TRBV10-3 to TRBJ2-7; D is possibly TRBD1 or TRBD2 (5 bases each). CDR3 length equals 13 residues. CDR1 ENHRY and CDR2 SYGVKD come from the germline V gene. Trimming took off 4 bases at V and 2 bases at J, with 9 bases between the two ends. This CDR3 reads CAISGDPTYEQYV. CDR3 DNA sequence: TGTGCCATCAGTGGGGACCCAACCTACGAGCAGTACGTC.

This clonotype was detected a few times. V is TRBV27 and J is TRBJ1-6; D is ambiguous. The CDR3 runs to 17 residues. Trimming shortened V by 6 bases and J by 4 bases, and 19 bases separated the two germline ends. CDR1 is MNHEY and CDR2 is SMNVEV in the germline V gene (reference sequence). This CDR3 reads CASSTWDPGRYNSPLHF. DNA for the CDR3: TGTGCCAGCAGCACCTGGGATCCTGGGAGATATAATTCACCCCTCCACTTT.

This clonotype was seen at least ten times. The genes are TRBV28 and TRBJ1-1, with D possibly being TRBD1 (5 bases). The CDR3 has 14 amino acids. CDR1 is MDHEN and CDR2 is SYDVKM in the germline V gene. V was pared by 5 bases and J by 1 base, with 11 bases between. CDR3 sequence reads: CASSGRDRNTEAFF. The DNA of the CDR3 is TGTGCCAGCAGTGGCCGAGACAGGAACACTGAAGCTTTCTTT.

Only a few counts were recorded for this clonotype. The chain recombines TRBV7-9 with TRBJ2-1; TRBD2 aligns across 9 bases. Germline CDR1 SEHNR, CDR2 FQNEAQ (reference sequence). V was pared by 4 bases and J by 4 bases, with 5 bases of the junction left unmatched. This CDR3 is built from 15 residues. The CDR3 region is CASSSPSGAYNEQFF. As DNA, the CDR3 is TGTGCCAGCAGCTCCCCTAGCGGGGCATACAATGAGCAGTTCTTC.

V gene TRBV5-4 combines with J gene TRBJ2-7; D remains ambiguous. Germline V CDR1 and CDR2: SGHNT, YYREEE (reference sequence). The CDR3 runs to 15 residues. The V end was cut by 3 bases, the J end by 5 bases, with 18 bases between. This CDR3 reads CASSSRGSSIHEQYV. CDR3 in DNA: TGTGCCAGCAGCTCCCGCGGCAGTTCGATCCACGAGCAGTACGTC.

This clonotype was observed a few times. The chain uses TRBV7-2 and TRBJ2-7; 11 bases are shared with TRBD2. The germline gives CDR1 SGHTA, CDR2 FQGNSA. V dropped 5 bases and J dropped 4; count of bases not matched to a gene: 7. CDR3 size: 15 residues. CDR3 in DNA: TGTGCCAGCAGCGTTAGCGGGGGGGAGACTTACGAGCAGTACTTC. This translates into CASSVSGGETYEQYF.

This clonotype was seen only a few times. This chain uses TRBV6-6 with TRBJ2-1; D unclear. The CDR3 has 13 amino acids. Trimming took 2 bases from V and 1 from J, leaving 3 bases between them. The germline CDR1 and CDR2 sequences are MNHNY and SVGAGI (reference sequence). CDR3 sequence: CASSYISYNEQFF. DNA of the CDR3: TGTGCCAGCAGTTACATTTCCTACAATGAGCAGTTCTTC.

The rearrangement joins TRBV6-2 or TRBV6-3 to TRBJ2-3; tentatively, D is TRBD2 (6 bases). In germline, CDR1 is MNHEY, CDR2 SVGEGT. The CDR3 contains 18 residues. V gave up 4 bases and J gave up 6 bases, with 26 bases separating them. The chain's CDR3 is CASSSSTGTPQKGDTQYF. The CDR3 nucleotides read TGTGCCAGCAGTTCATCTACTGGGACTCCGCAAAAGGGGGATACGCAGTATTTT.

This clonotype was counted only a few times. The J gene is TRBJ2-3, the V gene TRBV5-6; 8 bases fit TRBD2. V was clipped by 3 bases and J by 5 bases; unmatched bases: 5. Germline values: CDR1 SGHDT, CDR2 YYEEEE. The length of the CDR3 is 14 residues. The chain's CDR3 is CASSSPGLGDTQYF. CDR3 nucleotide sequence: TGTGCCAGCAGCTCTCCGGGACTAGGAGATACGCAGTATTTT. Together with reference TRBV5-6 and TRBJ2-3, the CDR3 gives the full variable domain: DAGVTQSPTHLIKTRGQQVTLRCSPKSGHDTVSWYQQALGQGPQFIFQYYEEEERQRGNFPDRFSGHQFPNYSSELNVNALLLGDSALYLCASSSPGLGDTQYFGPGTRLTVL.

J is TRBJ2-7 and V is TRBV7-9; TRBD1 might be the D (6 bases). CDR3 length equals 14 residues. CDR1 is SEHNR and CDR2 is FQNEAQ in the germline V gene (reference sequence). V gave up 5 bases and J gave up 5 bases, with 16 bases separating them. This CDR3 reads CASSGMTGPNEQYF. The CDR3, as DNA: TGTGCCAGCAGCGGCATGACAGGTCCCAACGAGCAGTACTTC.

Notes on this clonotype: Since a much larger clone is just one base distant, this may be a read error. The V call is TRBV6-1, the J call TRBJ1-1; D is ambiguous. From germline, CDR1 is MNHNS and CDR2 SASEGT. Between the trimmed V and J ends, which lost 11 bases and 4 bases, there was a span of 8 bases. CDR3 length: 10 residues. The CDR3 is CACTATEAFF. The CDR3 DNA reads TGTGCCTGCACAGCCACTGAAGCTTTCTTT.

This chain uses TRBV2 with TRBJ2-1; 7 positions match TRBD2. The CDR3 extends over 12 amino acids. The germline CDR1 and CDR2 sequences are SNHLY and FYNNEI. V lost 11 bases, J lost 10 bases, and 11 bases stayed unmatched. Written as DNA, the CDR3 is TGTGCCCCTGAAGGGAGGGCGCGCGAGCAGTTCTTC. This encodes CAPEGRAREQFF.